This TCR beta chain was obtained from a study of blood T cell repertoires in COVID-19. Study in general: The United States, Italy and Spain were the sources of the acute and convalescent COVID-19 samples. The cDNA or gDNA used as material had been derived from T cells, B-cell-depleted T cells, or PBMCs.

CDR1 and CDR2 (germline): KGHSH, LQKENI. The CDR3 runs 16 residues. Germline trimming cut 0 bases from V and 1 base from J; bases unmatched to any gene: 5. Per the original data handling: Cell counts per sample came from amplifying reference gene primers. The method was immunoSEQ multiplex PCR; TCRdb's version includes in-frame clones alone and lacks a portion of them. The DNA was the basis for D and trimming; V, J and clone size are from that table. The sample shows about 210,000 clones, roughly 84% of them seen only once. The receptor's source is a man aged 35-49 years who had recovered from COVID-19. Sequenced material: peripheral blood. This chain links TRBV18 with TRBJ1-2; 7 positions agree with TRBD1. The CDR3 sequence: CASSPPGTVFNYGYTF. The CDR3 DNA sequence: TGTGCCAGCTCACCACCCGGGACAGTCTTTAACTATGGCTACACCTTC.